One sample yielded the 31 T cell receptor beta chains listed below, sequenced in a study of blood T cell repertoires in COVID-19. TCRdb's table, derived via immunoSEQ multiplex PCR, lists solely in-frame clones and lacks some. The sample records about 93,000 clones, roughly 90% being singletons. Sequencing used peripheral blood. These receptors all stem from a man aged 45 to 65 with acute or convalescent COVID-19.

The genes are TRBV24-1 and TRBJ1-4, with D perhaps matching TRBD1 (5 bases). Trimming shortened V by 4 bases and J by 7 bases, and 15 bases separated the two germline ends. Germline CDR1 KGHDR, CDR2 SFDVKD. This CDR3 contains 15 residues. The CDR3 bases are TGTGCCACCAGTGAATCTGACAGCCCTTTTGAAAAACTGTTTTTT. Its protein is CATSESDSPFEKLFF.

The chain combines TRBV5-1 with TRBJ2-7; 7 bases map to TRBD1. Germline V gives CDR1 SGHRS, CDR2 YFSETQ. The CDR3 is 14 residues long. J gave up 2 bases and V 4 bases, and 6 bases lay outside the gene matches. CDR3: CASSLRTGTYEQYF. The DNA for the CDR3 is TGCGCCAGCAGCCTCAGGACAGGAACCTACGAGCAGTACTTC.

The chain joins TRBV6-5 to TRBJ2-1; D is undetermined. Germline assignment: CDR1 MNHEY and CDR2 SVGAGI. The V end lost 6 bases, the J end lost 9 bases, and 15 bases lay between the germline ends. CDR3 length equals 13 residues. The CDR3 region has the DNA TGTGCCAGCAGCCCCCCCCTTAGGAGTGAGCAGTTCTTC. Protein product: CASSPPLRSEQFF.

V is TRBV15 and J is TRBJ2-6, with D possibly matching TRBD1 (6 bases). The CDR3 loop spans 15 amino acids. Germline lookup yields CDR1 LNHNV and CDR2 YYDKDF (reference sequence). V was trimmed by 4 bases and J by 1 base, leaving 8 bases between them. In DNA form, the CDR3 reads TGTGCCACCAGCACACAGGGATCTGGGGCCAACGTCCTGACTTTC. The encoded protein is CATSTQGSGANVLTF.

This clone was recorded a few times. J is TRBJ2-1 and V is TRBV19; TRBD2 agrees at 11 bases. This CDR3 has 14 residues. With V trimmed by 10 bases and J by 7 bases, 9 bases remained unmatched. Germline V gene lookup returns CDR1 LNHDA and CDR2 SQIVND (reference sequence). The CDR3 DNA is TGTGCCACCCAACTAGCGGGAGACCGGAATGAGCAGTTCTTC. This codes for CATQLAGDRNEQFF. Combining the CDR3 with reference TRBV19 and TRBJ2-1 gives the whole variable domain DGGITQSPKYLFRKEGQNVTLSCEQNLNHDAMYWYRQDPGQGLRLIYYSQIVNDFQKGDIAEGYSVSREKKESFPLTVTSAQKNPTAFYLCATQLAGDRNEQFFGPGTRLTVL.

The chain recombines TRBV14 with TRBJ1-1; TRBD1 is a possible D gene (5 bases). This CDR3 region has 13 residues. Germline loops: CDR1 SGHDN, CDR2 FVKESK. The ends were cut back, 2 bases at V and 1 base at J, with 5 bases in the middle. The CDR3 protein is CASSQQGNTEAFF. For the CDR3, the DNA is TGTGCCAGCAGCCAACAGGGGAACACTGAAGCTTTCTTT. Together with reference TRBV14 and TRBJ1-1, the CDR3 gives the full variable domain: EAGVTQFPSHSVIEKGQTVTLRCDPISGHDNLYWYRRVMGKEIKFLLHFVKESKQDESGMPNNRFLAERTGGTYSTLKVQPAELEDSGVYFCASSQQGNTEAFFGQGTRLTVV.

The gene calls are TRBV24-1 and TRBJ2-3; D is unclear. CDR3 length: 13 amino acids. Germline-derived CDR1 and CDR2 are KGHDR and SFDVKD. Trimming took off 5 bases at V and 2 bases at J, with 7 bases between the two ends. CDR3 region: CATSVDSTDTQYF. CDR3 coding DNA: TGTGCCACCAGTGTAGACTCCACAGATACGCAGTATTTT.

The V and J genes are TRBV5-6 and TRBJ1-6, with D uncertain. This CDR3 has 15 amino acids. The germline V and J ends were trimmed by 1 base and 9 bases, with 14 bases remaining between them. Germline V lookup: CDR1 SGHDT, CDR2 YYEEEE. CDR3: CASSLFGIGGSPLHF. DNA of the CDR3: TGTGCCAGCAGCTTGTTTGGGATAGGAGGTTCACCCCTCCACTTT.

CDR3 sequence: CASSEARIGGTNEKLFF. Here the CDR3 DNA reads TGTGCCAGCAGTGAAGCGCGGATAGGAGGAACTAATGAAAAACTGTTTTTT. The chain is built from TRBV2 and TRBJ1-4; D is uncertain. From germline, CDR1 is SNHLY and CDR2 FYNNEI. Between the trimmed V and J ends, which lost 0 bases and 1 base, there was a span of 12 bases. This CDR3 spans 17 amino acids.

This rearrangement joins TRBV6-5 to TRBJ1-1; D unclear. The germline CDR1 and CDR2 sequences are MNHEY and SVGAGI. V dropped 4 bases and J dropped 3 bases, with 9 bases sitting between them. The CDR3 is made up of 13 amino acids. The CDR3 is CASSWAQDTEAFF. As DNA, the CDR3 is TGTGCCAGCAGTTGGGCGCAGGACACTGAAGCTTTCTTT.

This rearrangement joins TRBV5-1 to TRBJ2-1; D possibly corresponds to TRBD1 (6 bases). Looked up from germline, CDR1 is SGHRS and CDR2 is YFSETQ. Deletions cut 1 base from V and 2 bases from J, with 10 bases between. The CDR3 consists of 15 residues. The CDR3 is CASSLWTETYNEQFF. The CDR3 coding sequence is TGCGCCAGCAGCTTGTGGACAGAAACCTACAATGAGCAGTTCTTC.

The chain employs TRBV19 and TRBJ1-5; 8 bases agree with TRBD1. The CDR3 is made up of 19 amino acids. V dropped 5 bases and J dropped 1; count of bases not matched to a gene: 16. In germline, CDR1 is LNHDA, CDR2 SQIVND (reference sequence). CDR3 nucleotide sequence: TGTGCCAGTAGTGGGGCAGGACAGGGTCGGAAGCAAAGCAATCAGCCCCAGCATTTT. This gives the protein CASSGAGQGRKQSNQPQHF.

The chain joins TRBV7-2 to TRBJ2-2; the match to TRBD1 covers 8 bases. The CDR3 length is 16 residues. Germline V gene lookup returns CDR1 SGHTA and CDR2 FQGNSA. The junction had 7 bases not matched to a gene; V was cut back by 4 bases and J by 3 bases. The CDR3 region has the DNA TGTGCCAGCAGCTCTGGGGACAGGTTATACACCGGGGAGCTGTTTTTT. Its translation is CASSSGDRLYTGELFF.

The chain is built from TRBV19 and TRBJ1-6; 7 bases are a match to TRBD1. V was clipped by 7 bases and J by 8 bases; unmatched bases: 5. The CDR3 contains 13 residues. In germline, CDR1 is LNHDA, CDR2 SQIVND (reference sequence). CDR3 sequence (DNA): TGTGCCAGTAAGGGACAGCAATATTCACCCCTCCACTTT. Amino acids: CASKGQQYSPLHF. Full variable domain (outside the CDR3, taken from reference TRBV19 and TRBJ1-6): DGGITQSPKYLFRKEGQNVTLSCEQNLNHDAMYWYRQDPGQGLRLIYYSQIVNDFQKGDIAEGYSVSREKKESFPLTVTSAQKNPTAFYLCASKGQQYSPLHFGNGTRLTVT.

This chain links TRBV5-5 with TRBJ2-3; 8 bases are shared with TRBD2. Germline lookup yields CDR1 SGHKS and CDR2 YYEKEE (reference sequence). V lost 4 bases, J lost 4 bases, and 14 bases stayed unmatched. The CDR3 consists of 17 residues. The CDR3 loop reads CASSRGILAVPPDTQYF. In nucleotides, the CDR3 is TGTGCCAGCAGCAGGGGGATACTAGCGGTCCCCCCAGATACGCAGTATTTT.

The chain combines TRBV7-9 with TRBJ2-3; a possible D gene is TRBD2 (5 bases). The ends were cut back, 4 bases at V and 6 bases at J, with 8 bases in the middle. Germline V CDR1 and CDR2: SEHNR, FQNEAQ (reference sequence). The CDR3 runs to 12 residues. CDR3 amino acids: CASSSGSDTQYF. CDR3 nucleotides: TGTGCCAGCAGCTCGGGGTCGGATACGCAGTATTTT.

The gene calls are TRBV6-5 and TRBJ2-3, with 11 bases lining up with TRBD2. Germline values: CDR1 MNHEY, CDR2 SVGAGI. The CDR3 has 14 residues. The J segment lost 6 bases and the V segment lost 7 bases, leaving 6 bases of the junction unmatched. CDR3 in amino acids: CASIGPSGGDTQYF. CDR3 nucleotide sequence: TGTGCCAGCATAGGTCCTAGCGGGGGGGATACGCAGTATTTT.

CDR3 nucleotides: TGTGCCATCAGGTCAGGCATCGACACAGATACGCAGTATTTT. Its translation: CAIRSGIDTDTQYF. V usage is TRBV10-3 and J usage is TRBJ2-3; no firm D call. V lost 6 bases and J 2 bases, leaving 12 bases between the germline ends. CDR3 length equals 14 residues. Germline V lookup: CDR1 ENHRY, CDR2 SYGVKD.

V usage is TRBV28 and J usage is TRBJ2-7, with no clear D. Trimming left V 7 bases short and J 2 bases short, with 12 bases between. The CDR3 runs 13 residues. Germline V lookup: CDR1 MDHEN, CDR2 SYDVKM. This CDR3 reads CASMRSSTYEQYF. The CDR3 region has the DNA TGTGCCAGCATGCGGAGCTCAACCTACGAGCAGTACTTC.

The chain links TRBV7-9 to TRBJ2-1; TRBD2 is a possible D gene (5 bases). In germline, CDR1 is SEHNR, CDR2 FQNEAQ (reference sequence). The CDR3 consists of 14 residues. Between the trimmed V and J ends, which lost 4 bases and 7 bases, there was a span of 14 bases. The CDR3 DNA follows: TGTGCCAGCAGCTCCTGGACTGAGAGAAATGAGCAGTTCTTC. Encoded protein: CASSSWTERNEQFF.

The chain uses TRBV18 and TRBJ2-3; 7 bases match TRBD1. The CDR3 spans 15 residues. Germline lookup yields CDR1 KGHSH and CDR2 LQKENI. Trimming at V came to 3 bases and at J to 3 bases, leaving 6 bases not matched to a gene. CDR3 sequence (DNA): TGTGCCAGCTCACCGGCCCTACAGGGGACAGATACGCAGTATTTT. This translates into CASSPALQGTDTQYF. The whole variable domain, remainder taken from reference TRBV18 and TRBJ2-3, is NAGVMQNPRHLVRRRGQEARLRCSPMKGHSHVYWYRQLPEEGLKFMVYLQKENIIDESGMPKERFSAEFPKEGPSILRIQQVVRGDSAAYFCASSPALQGTDTQYFGPGTRLTVL.

The chain uses TRBV4-2 and TRBJ1-1; 10 positions match TRBD1. Per germline, CDR1 LGHNA and CDR2 YNFKEQ. J lost 4 bases, V lost 1 base, and 3 bases had no gene match. The CDR3 covers 15 residues. The CDR3 reads CASSQVGTGATEAFF. CDR3 sequence (DNA): TGTGCCAGCAGCCAAGTCGGGACAGGGGCCACTGAAGCTTTCTTT.

J is TRBJ1-5 and V is TRBV15; D is undetermined. V dropped 5 bases and J dropped 1 base, with 6 bases sitting between them. Germline loops: CDR1 LNHNV, CDR2 YYDKDF (reference sequence). The CDR3 extends over 13 amino acids. The CDR3 DNA reads as TGTGCCACCAGCCGTATGAGCAATCAGCCCCAGCATTTT. Protein: CATSRMSNQPQHF.

V and J are TRBV19 and TRBJ1-6; maybe TRBD1 (5 bases). Germline-derived CDR1 and CDR2 are LNHDA and SQIVND (reference sequence). V lost 7 bases and J lost 7, with 11 bases in between. There are 13 residues in the CDR3. The CDR3 DNA sequence: TGTGCCAGTACCGGGGGACGAAATTCACCCCTCCACTTT. Translating it yields CASTGGRNSPLHF.

V gene TRBV19 combines with J gene TRBJ1-5; no clear D gene. The CDR3 runs to 13 residues. The V gene lost 6 bases and the J gene lost 3 bases, with 9 bases spanning the gap. From germline, CDR1 is LNHDA and CDR2 SQIVND (reference sequence). DNA for the CDR3: TGTGCCAGTAGATGGCAGATCAATCAGCCCCAGCATTTT. This gives the protein CASRWQINQPQHF.

The chain joins TRBV12-3 or TRBV12-4 to TRBJ2-1, with 7 bases identical to TRBD1. Trimming took 0 bases from V and 15 from J; bases not matched to a gene: 8. The CDR3 is 13 residues long. The CDR3 DNA reads TGTGCCAGCAGTTTAGCGCTCCGGGACAGTTCGTTCTTC. It translates to CASSLALRDSSFF.

CDR3 amino acids: CASTDRGNQPQHF. CDR3 nucleotides: TGTGCCAGCACCGACAGGGGCAATCAGCCCCAGCATTTT. V is TRBV5-8 and J is TRBJ1-5, with 7 positions matching TRBD1. This CDR3 is built from 13 residues. Germline V gene lookup returns CDR1 SGHTS and CDR2 YDEGEE. The J segment lost 2 bases and the V segment lost 6 bases, leaving 2 bases of the junction unmatched.

J is TRBJ2-7 and V is TRBV27; TRBD1 agrees at 7 bases. V shed 4 bases and J 4 bases; nucleotides not matched to a gene: 10. The CDR3 consists of 15 residues. Per the germline V gene, CDR1 is MNHEY and CDR2 is SMNVEV (reference sequence). The CDR3 sequence: CASSSYGTESYEQYF. Written as DNA, the CDR3 is TGTGCCAGCAGTTCTTACGGGACAGAATCATACGAGCAGTACTTC.

This chain joins TRBV12-3 or TRBV12-4 and TRBJ1-1; no firm D call. With 3 bases removed from V and 2 bases from J, the gap between germline ends came to 7 bases. There are 13 residues in the CDR3. This CDR3 is CASSFEGNTEAFF. The CDR3 nucleotides read TGTGCCAGCAGTTTCGAGGGAAACACTGAAGCTTTCTTT.

The count of this clone is one. This chain links TRBV12-3 or TRBV12-4 with TRBJ1-2; 8 nucleotides align to TRBD1. The CDR3 spans 13 residues. The V gene end was trimmed by 6 bases and the J gene end by 6 bases; junction bases not matched to a gene: 6. The CDR3 nucleotides read TGTGCCAGCAGCTTCCAGGGGGCGGATGGCTACACCTTC. It codes for CASSFQGADGYTF.

This clone was picked up a small number of times. The rearrangement links TRBV4-1 to TRBJ2-3; weak D call: TRBD2 (6 bases). The length of the CDR3 is 12 residues. Germline CDR1 is MGHRA and CDR2 is YSYEKL. Trimming pared 4 bases from V and 10 bases from J, leaving 12 bases between. CDR3 bases: TGCGCCAGCAGCCTAATCGGGACTCCGCAGTATTTT. It yields the protein CASSLIGTPQYF.